This T cell receptor beta chain is from a study of cytomegalovirus exposure and HLA in healthy donors. Study as a whole: Of all 360 or so donors who were genotyped, under 90% belonged to the Caucasian-associated ancestry cluster.

The CDR3 spans 20 residues. Germline CDR1 reads SGHVS; CDR2 reads FQNEAQ. With 0 bases removed from V and 0 bases from J, the gap between germline ends came to 24 bases. PCR primers comprised 60 Vbeta and 13 Jbeta primers. Assay: immunoSEQ multiplex PCR; the TCRdb copy retains only in-frame clones and omits some. The table lists some 110,000 clones, around two thirds of them singletons. This chain joins TRBV7-8 and TRBJ2-7; possible D gene TRBD1, 6 bases. The sequence came from a woman in her thirties or forties in good health and CMV-seropositive. Sequenced material: PBMCs. The CDR3 bases are TGTGCCAGCAGCTTAGCGAGACGACAGGACGAATACCTAAGCTCCTACGAGCAGTACTTC. Translated: CASSLARRQDEYLSSYEQYF.